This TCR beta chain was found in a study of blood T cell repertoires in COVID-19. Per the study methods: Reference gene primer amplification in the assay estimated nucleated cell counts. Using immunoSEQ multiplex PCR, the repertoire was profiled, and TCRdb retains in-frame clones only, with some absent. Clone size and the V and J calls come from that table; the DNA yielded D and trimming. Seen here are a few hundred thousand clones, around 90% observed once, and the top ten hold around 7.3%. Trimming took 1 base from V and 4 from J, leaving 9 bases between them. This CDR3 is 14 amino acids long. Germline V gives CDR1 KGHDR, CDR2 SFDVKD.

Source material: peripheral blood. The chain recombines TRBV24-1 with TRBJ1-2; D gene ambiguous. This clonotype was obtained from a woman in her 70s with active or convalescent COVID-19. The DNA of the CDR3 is TGTGCCACCAGTGATTTACGGGATCCCTATGGCTACACCTTC. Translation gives CATSDLRDPYGYTF.